The 3 T cell receptor beta chains below come from one sample, sequenced in a study of human T cells and chemical hapten exposure. Time point reported: patch test 1, 2 weeks after DPC sensitization. Treatment defined: therapeutic diphenylcyclopropenone sensitization with weekly scalp DPC. In TCRdb, the RACE reads were re-called with MiXCR into one record per CDR3 protein. The table includes roughly 98,000 distinct CDR3 sequences, around 11% detected once. This sample comprised whole blood, obtained in connection with sensitization to the hapten diphenylcyclopropenone (DPC). The receptors derive from a woman aged 40 to 50 with alopecia areata. Some clones in this sample may be carry-over from other donors' samples.

This clonotype was observed a handful of times. The chain couples TRBV5-1 to TRBJ1-1, with D uncertain. CDR3 length: 14 amino acids. Germline V gene lookup returns CDR1 SGHRS and CDR2 YFSETQ. V lost 0 bases and J lost 1, with 7 bases in between. The DNA of the CDR3 is TGCGCCAGCAGCTTGGGGGTCGAGAACACTGAAGCTTTCTTT. Residues: CASSLGVENTEAFF.

A few counts support this clonotype. The CDR3 sequence is CASIPLQGAPYEQYF. In nucleotides, the CDR3 is TGTGCCAGCATTCCGCTACAGGGGGCTCCTTACGAGCAGTACTTC. V is TRBV6-6 and J is TRBJ2-7; 9 bases are a match to TRBD1. The CDR3 length is 15 residues. CDR1 is MNHNY, CDR2 SVGAGI, per germline (reference sequence). Germline trimming cut 7 bases from V and 4 bases from J; bases unmatched to any gene: 11.

This clonotype was seen more than once but under ten times. The chain recombines TRBV7-8 with TRBJ2-7; tentatively, D is TRBD2 (5 bases). The germline V gene has CDR1 SGHVS and CDR2 FQNEAQ. Trimming took off 1 base at V and 3 bases at J, with 10 bases between the two ends. CDR3 size: 14 residues. CDR3 nucleotide sequence: TGTGCCAGCAGCTTAGGGTCGGGAATCTACGAGCAGTACTTC. This sequence encodes CASSLGSGIYEQYF.